This T cell receptor beta chain was recovered during a study of cytomegalovirus exposure and HLA in healthy donors. Looking at the study overall: According to later analysis, the same platform produced the roughly 130 validation and under 750 first-cohort repertoires. General study results and limits: One later analysis, an examination of the 100 to 150 validation repertoires, found that first-cohort TCR clusters tended to co-occur in them. Investigators reported 150 to 200 TCR beta chains as tied to cytomegalovirus. Reportedly, diagnosis of cytomegalovirus status by the classifier showed high specificity and sensitivity.

With 9 bases removed from V and 7 bases from J, the gap between germline ends came to 15 bases. The CDR3 runs 13 residues. Germline V gives CDR1 MNHEY, CDR2 SMNVEV (reference sequence). Only in-frame clones appear in the TCRdb table, and some are missing; sequencing was by immunoSEQ multiplex PCR. The data hold approximately 170,000 clones, with approximately 88% observed a single time. As regards this clone: Its antigen is not identified.

The chain combines TRBV27 with TRBJ2-2; maybe TRBD2 (7 bases). The clonotype comes from a man aged 30 to 39 in good health and CMV-seropositive. The sequencing sample was made of PBMCs. This CDR3 is CASGGAHGGELFF. CDR3 nucleotide sequence: TGTGCCAGTGGGGGGGCTCACGGCGGGGAGCTGTTTTTT.